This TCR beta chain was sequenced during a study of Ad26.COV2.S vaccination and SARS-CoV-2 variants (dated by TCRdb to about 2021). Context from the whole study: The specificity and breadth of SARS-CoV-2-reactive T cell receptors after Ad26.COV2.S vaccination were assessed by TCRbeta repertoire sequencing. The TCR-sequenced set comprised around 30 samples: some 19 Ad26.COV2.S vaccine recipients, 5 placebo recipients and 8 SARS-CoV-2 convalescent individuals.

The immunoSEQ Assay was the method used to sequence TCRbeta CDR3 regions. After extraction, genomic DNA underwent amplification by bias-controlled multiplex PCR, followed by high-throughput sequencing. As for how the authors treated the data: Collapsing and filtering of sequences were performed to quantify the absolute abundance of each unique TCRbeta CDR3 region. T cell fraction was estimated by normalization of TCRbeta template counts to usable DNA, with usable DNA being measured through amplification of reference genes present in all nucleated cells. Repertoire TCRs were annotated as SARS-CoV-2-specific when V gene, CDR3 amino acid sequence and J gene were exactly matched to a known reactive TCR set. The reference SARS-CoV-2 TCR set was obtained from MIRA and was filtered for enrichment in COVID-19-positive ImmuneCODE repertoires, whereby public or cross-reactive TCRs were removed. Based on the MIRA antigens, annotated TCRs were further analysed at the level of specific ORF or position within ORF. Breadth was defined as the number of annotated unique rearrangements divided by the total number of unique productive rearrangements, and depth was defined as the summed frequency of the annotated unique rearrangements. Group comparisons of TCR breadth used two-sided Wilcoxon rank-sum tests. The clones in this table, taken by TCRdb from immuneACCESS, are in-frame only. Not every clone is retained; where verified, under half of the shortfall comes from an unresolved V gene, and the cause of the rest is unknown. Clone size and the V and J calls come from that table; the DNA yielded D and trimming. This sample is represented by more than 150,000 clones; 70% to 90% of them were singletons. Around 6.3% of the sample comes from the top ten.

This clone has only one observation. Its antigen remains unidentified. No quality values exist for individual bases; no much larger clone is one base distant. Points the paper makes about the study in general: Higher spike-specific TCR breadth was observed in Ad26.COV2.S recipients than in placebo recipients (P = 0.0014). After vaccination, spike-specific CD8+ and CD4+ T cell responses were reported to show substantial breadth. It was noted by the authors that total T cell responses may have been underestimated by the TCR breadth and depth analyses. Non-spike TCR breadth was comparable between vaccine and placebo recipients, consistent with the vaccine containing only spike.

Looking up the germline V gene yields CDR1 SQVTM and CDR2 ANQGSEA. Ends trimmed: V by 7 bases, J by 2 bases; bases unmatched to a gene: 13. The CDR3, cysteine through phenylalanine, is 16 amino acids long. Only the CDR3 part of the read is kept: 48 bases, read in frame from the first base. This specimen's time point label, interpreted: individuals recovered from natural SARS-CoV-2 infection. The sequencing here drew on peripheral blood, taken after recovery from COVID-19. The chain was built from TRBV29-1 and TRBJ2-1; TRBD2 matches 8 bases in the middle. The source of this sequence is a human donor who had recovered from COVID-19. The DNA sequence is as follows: TGCAGCGCCCCGACCCTGGGGCGGGGGGCCTACAATGAGCAGTTCTTC. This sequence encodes CSAPTLGRGAYNEQFF.